A single sample gave rise to the 22 T cell receptor beta chains below, sequenced in a study of shared clonotypes between healthy human individuals. TCRdb keeps only in-frame clones here, not all; method: immunoSEQ multiplex PCR. The sample consists of more than 550,000 clones, 72% of them appearing once. Material for sequencing was memory CD4+ T cells sorted from blood. Noted subset: CD45RA-negative fraction. These receptors were taken from a woman aged 25 to 39 in good health.

The rearrangement joins TRBV30 to TRBJ2-1; unclear D gene. This CDR3 has 12 amino acids. With 0 bases removed from V and 9 bases from J, the gap between germline ends came to 9 bases. Germline CDR1 GTSNPN, CDR2 SVGIG (reference sequence). CDR3 coding DNA: TGTGCCTGGAGTGTAAGCAGATTTGAGCAGTTCTTC. This encodes CAWSVSRFEQFF. The full variable domain, with the rest looked up from reference TRBV30 and TRBJ2-1, is SQTIHQWPATLVQPVGSPLSLECTVEGTSNPNLYWYRQAAGRGLQLLFYSVGIGQISSEVPQNLSASRPQDRQFILSSKKLLLSDSGFYLCAWSVSRFEQFFGPGTRLTVL.

In this sample, this clone turned up a few times. The rearrangement uses TRBV2 and TRBJ1-5; 7 nucleotides match TRBD1. This CDR3 contains 14 residues. J was trimmed by 7 bases and V by 5 bases; bases with no gene match: 8. The germline CDR1 and CDR2 sequences are SNHLY and FYNNEI. CDR3 DNA sequence: TGTGCCAGCAGTCTGACAGGGATGGGGCAGCCCCAGCATTTT. This codes for CASSLTGMGQPQHF.

Points on this clone: Other DNA variants within this sample encode the same CDR3. The genes are TRBV25-1 and TRBJ2-4, with 7 positions matching TRBD1. The germline V gene encodes CDR1 MGHDK and CDR2 SYGVNS. J lost 1 base, V lost 2 bases, and 2 bases had no gene match. There are 15 residues in the CDR3. The DNA of the CDR3 is TGTGCCAGCAGTGAAACGACAGGGGCCAAAAACATTCAGTACTTC. Its protein product is CASSETTGAKNIQYF.

In this sample, this clone turned up once. CDR3 in amino acids: CASSLTSSGNTIYF. CDR3 bases: TGTGCCAGCAGCCTAACTAGCTCTGGAAACACCATATATTTT. V is TRBV7-2 and J is TRBJ1-3; D not resolved. CDR1 is SGHTA and CDR2 is FQGNSA in the germline V gene. V shed 5 bases and J shed 0 bases, with 8 bases lying between them. The CDR3 has 14 amino acids. The full variable domain, rest sourced from reference TRBV7-2 and TRBJ1-3, is GAGVSQSPSNKVTEKGKDVELRCDPISGHTALYWYRQSLGQGLEFLIYFQGNSAPDKSGLPSDRFSAERTGGSVSTLTIQRTQQEDSAVYLCASSLTSSGNTIYFGEGSWLTVV.

This chain connects TRBV2 to TRBJ2-7; 9 nucleotides agree with TRBD1. V dropped 4 bases and J dropped 6; count of bases not matched to a gene: 10. Per germline, CDR1 SNHLY and CDR2 FYNNEI. The CDR3 has 15 residues. In DNA, the CDR3 is TGTGCCAGCAGTGCAATCGGGACAGGGTTAAGCGAGCAGTACTTC. Protein sequence: CASSAIGTGLSEQYF.

This sequence joins TRBV10-1 and TRBJ2-7; unclear D gene. V lost 6 bases and J lost 0, with 9 bases in between. From germline, CDR1 is WNHNN and CDR2 SYGVQD (reference sequence). The CDR3 covers 13 residues. This CDR3 is CASSRRSSYEQYF. CDR3 nucleotides: TGCGCCAGCAGCCGTCGCAGCTCCTACGAGCAGTACTTC.

This chain uses TRBV5-1 with TRBJ2-7; no definite D call. With 4 bases removed from V and 0 bases from J, the gap between germline ends came to 11 bases. Germline CDR1 reads SGHRS; CDR2 reads YFSETQ. This CDR3 comprises 14 residues. The chain's CDR3 is CASSRDGLSYEQYF. The CDR3 DNA sequence: TGCGCCAGCAGCCGAGACGGCCTCTCCTACGAGCAGTACTTC.

The chain has TRBV5-1 and TRBJ2-1, with D perhaps matching TRBD1 (6 bases). The V end was cut by 2 bases, the J end by 8 bases, with 20 bases between. CDR3 length: 16 amino acids. The germline CDR1 and CDR2 sequences are SGHRS and YFSETQ. The CDR3 DNA reads as TGCGCCAGCAGCTTAGGGGGAGCGCCCGGTCTGGATGAGCAGTTCTTC. Its translation is CASSLGGAPGLDEQFF.

CDR3 sequence: CASSATIPDTQYF. CDR3 in DNA: TGTGCCAGCAGTGCAACCATCCCAGATACGCAGTATTTT. The chain uses TRBV25-1 and TRBJ2-3; no firm D call. The CDR3 runs 13 residues. Germline-derived CDR1 and CDR2 are MGHDK and SYGVNS. Between the trimmed V and J ends, which lost 4 bases and 4 bases, there was a span of 9 bases.

The V and J genes are TRBV6-1 and TRBJ2-7; perhaps TRBD1 as D (5 bases). Germline V CDR1 and CDR2: MNHNS, SASEGT. The CDR3 covers 15 residues. The ends were cut back, 5 bases at V and 3 bases at J, with 17 bases in the middle. The DNA of the CDR3 is TGTGCCAGCAGTTTAAGGAGTCAGGGTAGCTACGAGCAGTACTTC. This gives the protein CASSLRSQGSYEQYF.

The chain couples TRBV28 to TRBJ1-2; tentative D call: TRBD1 (6 bases). The CDR3 is made up of 14 amino acids. Germline V gene lookup returns CDR1 MDHEN and CDR2 SYDVKM. Trimming removed 6 bases from V and 3 bases from J, with 14 bases in between. Written as DNA, the CDR3 is TGTGCCAGCAGCATCAGGGGTGAGGACTATGGCTACACCTTC. Amino acid sequence: CASSIRGEDYGYTF.

This clone was detected only a few times. The chain has TRBV10-3 and TRBJ2-7, with D uncertain. Germline V gene data show CDR1 as ENHRY and CDR2 as SYGVKD. Trimming removed 2 bases from V and 3 bases from J, with 14 bases in between. This CDR3 has 15 residues. CDR3 DNA sequence: TGTGCCATCAGTGAGCTTGCGGCAGGCCACTACGAGCAGTACTTC. It specifies CAISELAAGHYEQYF.

This chain connects TRBV7-2 to TRBJ2-2, with 13 bases lining up with TRBD2. This CDR3 contains 17 residues. Germline V CDR1 and CDR2: SGHTA, FQGNSA. The junction had 6 bases not matched to a gene; V was cut back by 1 base and J by 7 bases. The CDR3 region is CASSLELAGGPNGELFF. The CDR3 DNA sequence: TGTGCCAGCAGCTTAGAACTAGCGGGAGGGCCAAACGGGGAGCTGTTTTTT.

There are a few counts of this clone. The CDR3 nucleotides read TGCGCCAGCAGCTTGGAGGTCGGGGCCAACGTCCTGACTTTC. Translated: CASSLEVGANVLTF. The genes are TRBV5-1 and TRBJ2-6; D unresolved. Trimming removed 0 bases from V and 4 bases from J, with 5 bases in between. The germline gives CDR1 SGHRS, CDR2 YFSETQ. CDR3 length: 14 residues.

A word on this clone: Within the sample, other DNA sequences also encode this same CDR3. The rearrangement uses TRBV5-1 and TRBJ1-1; 7 bases are shared with TRBD1. CDR1 SGHRS and CDR2 YFSETQ come from the germline V gene. This CDR3 is built from 15 residues. J was trimmed by 4 bases and V by 4 bases; bases with no gene match: 10. The CDR3 here is CASSPEGALGTEAFF. The CDR3 region has the DNA TGCGCCAGCAGCCCGGAGGGGGCTTTGGGCACTGAAGCTTTCTTT. The variable domain in full, with the rest retrieved from reference TRBV5-1 and TRBJ1-1, is KAGVTQTPRYLIKTRGQQVTLSCSPISGHRSVSWYQQTPGQGLQFLFEYFSETQRNKGNFPGRFSGRQFSNSRSEMNVSTLELGDSALYLCASSPEGALGTEAFFGQGTRLTVV.

This clone was counted many times. The chain uses TRBV11-2 and TRBJ2-7; tentative D call: TRBD1 (5 bases). The V gene lost 4 bases and the J gene lost 3 bases, with 13 bases spanning the gap. Germline lookup yields CDR1 SGHAT and CDR2 FQNNGV. This CDR3 spans 14 amino acids. The CDR3 DNA follows: TGTGCCAGCAGCTCCCAGGGTGACAGCTACGAGCAGTACTTC. This codes for CASSSQGDSYEQYF.

The genes are TRBV5-1 and TRBJ2-3; D ambiguous. The V and J ends lost 4 bases and 2 bases respectively, with 14 bases between them. Germline CDR1 reads SGHRS; CDR2 reads YFSETQ. The length of the CDR3 is 15 residues. This CDR3 is CASSRVTANTDTQYF. The CDR3 coding sequence is TGCGCCAGCAGCCGGGTCACAGCCAACACAGATACGCAGTATTTT.

The chain links TRBV5-1 to TRBJ2-2; unclear D gene. The CDR3 consists of 16 residues. CDR1 and CDR2 from the germline V gene are SGHRS and YFSETQ. Trimming shortened V by 0 bases and J by 4 bases, and 13 bases separated the two germline ends. CDR3 nucleotides: TGCGCCAGCAGCTTGGTTCCGGGTTCGACCACCGGGGAGCTGTTTTTT. This gives the protein CASSLVPGSTTGELFF.

The V gene is TRBV18, the J gene TRBJ2-3; D gene uncertain. CDR3 length: 12 residues. Per germline, CDR1 KGHSH and CDR2 LQKENI. The ends were cut back, 3 bases at V and 6 bases at J, with 7 bases in the middle. The CDR3 bases are TGTGCCAGCTCACCCGATGGTGATACGCAGTATTTT. Translated, it gives CASSPDGDTQYF.

This clone has a single count. Other DNA sequences in this sample translate to the same CDR3. This sequence joins TRBV5-1 and TRBJ2-1; a possible D gene is TRBD2 (6 bases). The CDR3 consists of 12 residues. CDR1 and CDR2 from the germline V gene are SGHRS and YFSETQ. Deletions cut 0 bases from V and 10 bases from J, with 8 bases between. The CDR3 DNA reads as TGCGCCAGCAGCTTGGCCGGGAGAGAGCAGTTCTTC. It translates to CASSLAGREQFF.

V usage is TRBV28 and J usage is TRBJ1-2; TRBD1 agrees at 7 bases. Germline-derived CDR1 and CDR2 are MDHEN and SYDVKM. Trimming took 4 bases from V and 4 from J; bases not matched to a gene: 9. The length of the CDR3 is 15 residues. The chain's CDR3 is CASSSSGTVSYGYTF. The CDR3 bases are TGTGCCAGCAGTTCCTCCGGGACAGTTTCCTATGGCTACACCTTC.

This clone was seen repeatedly, ten times or more. This rearrangement joins TRBV16 to TRBJ2-3; a possible D gene is TRBD2 (5 bases). The CDR3 runs to 14 residues. Trimming stripped 0 bases from V and 5 bases from J, with 9 bases between. CDR1 and CDR2 (germline): KGHSY, FQNENV. CDR3 coding DNA: TGTGCCAGCAGCCAATCCGTCCGGGGAGATACGCAGTATTTT. The encoded protein is CASSQSVRGDTQYF.